The sequence of this TCR beta chain was determined in a study of cytomegalovirus exposure and HLA in healthy donors. The study's findings and limits: Accurate prediction of most subjects' HLA-A and HLA-B alleles from TCR beta sequences was reported. Later analysis identified several of the most significant clusters that appeared linked to common viral pathogens. TCR beta sequences numbering 15,000 to 20,000 were associated with HLA alleles at 0.05 false discovery rate in a later analysis.

A word on this clone: Its antigen remains unidentified.

PCR primers comprised 60 Vbeta and 13 Jbeta primers. Repertoires were generated with immunoSEQ multiplex PCR, while TCRdb's copy carries only in-frame clones and drops some. The sample consists of under 200,000 clones, approximately 80% of them appearing once. The CDR3 has 13 residues. The V and J ends lost 2 bases and 7 bases, in that order; junction bases with no gene match: 4. Germline CDR1 reads MNHEY; CDR2 reads SVGAGI. The receptor's source is a male donor in good health and CMV-seropositive. V and J are TRBV6-5 and TRBJ1-2, with 7 positions matching TRBD1. The sequencing sample was made of PBMCs. CDR3 sequence (DNA): TGTGCCAGCAGTTACGCACAGGGGACTGGCTACACCTTC. Encoded protein: CASSYAQGTGYTF.